What follows are 23 T cell receptor beta chains derived from one specimen sequenced in a study of cytomegalovirus exposure and HLA in healthy donors. Primers: 60 Vbeta forward and 13 Jbeta reverse. Assay used: immunoSEQ multiplex PCR; TCRdb lists only in-frame clones, some missing. The sample carries 130,000 or so clones, roughly three quarters recorded once. Sequencing was carried out using PBMCs. These receptors all stem from a man in his thirties or forties in good health and CMV-seronegative.

The gene calls are TRBV27 and TRBJ1-2; no clear D gene. The germline gives CDR1 MNHEY, CDR2 SMNVEV (reference sequence). The CDR3 sequence is 13 residues long. Trimming pared 3 bases from V and 5 bases from J, leaving 10 bases between. In nucleotides, the CDR3 is TGTGCCAGCAGTTTTGATCCGCGGTATGGCTACACCTTC. Amino acid sequence: CASSFDPRYGYTF.

This clone was detected a few times. The rearrangement uses TRBV6-1 and TRBJ1-1; 8 nucleotides agree with TRBD1. Germline assignment: CDR1 MNHNS and CDR2 SASEGT. The CDR3 is 13 amino acids. The V and J ends lost 5 bases and 6 bases, in that order; junction bases with no gene match: 5. The CDR3 nucleotides read TGTGCCAGCAGTTATTCAGGGGGCCCTGAAGCTTTCTTT. Its protein is CASSYSGGPEAFF.

The V call is TRBV28, the J call TRBJ1-2; D is possibly TRBD1 (6 bases). Germline-derived CDR1 and CDR2 are MDHEN and SYDVKM. The CDR3 totals 11 residues. With 4 bases removed from V and 12 bases from J, the gap between germline ends came to 12 bases. Written as DNA, the CDR3 is TGTGCCAGCAGTTCTCAGGGGATTCACACCTTC. Amino acids: CASSSQGIHTF.

As for this clone: The sample carries other DNA sequences with the same CDR3. The chain is built from TRBV1 and TRBJ2-5; the table gives TRBD2 as D, unverified against the DNA. TRBV1 constitutes a pseudogene. The CDR3 has 15 amino acids. CDR3 sequence reads: CTSSLVAGGEETQYF. The CDR3 DNA is TGCACCAGCAGCCTTGTAGCGGGGGGTGAAGAGACCCAGTACTTC.

This clone was detected a few times. The CDR3 reads CAISVLAGSSYNEQFF. The CDR3 DNA reads as TGTGCCATCAGTGTGCTGGCGGGGAGCTCCTACAATGAGCAGTTCTTC. This chain connects TRBV10-3 to TRBJ2-1; D perhaps matches TRBD2 (6 bases). CDR1 ENHRY and CDR2 SYGVKD come from the germline V gene. V was trimmed by 4 bases and J by 0 bases, leaving 13 bases between them. This CDR3 has 16 amino acids.

The V and J genes are TRBV28 and TRBJ1-5; D not resolved. This CDR3 is built from 13 residues. V lost 8 bases and J lost 4, with 12 bases in between. Per the germline V gene, CDR1 is MDHEN and CDR2 is SYDVKM. The chain's CDR3 is CASQRGINQPQHF. The CDR3 DNA sequence: TGTGCCAGCCAGCGGGGAATTAATCAGCCCCAGCATTTT.

V usage is TRBV7-9 and J usage is TRBJ1-6; 9 nucleotides match TRBD1. This CDR3 region has 15 residues. The trim removed 1 base at V and 7 bases at J, leaving 2 bases unmatched. The V gene's germline CDR1 is SEHNR and CDR2 FQNEAQ (reference sequence). The DNA of the CDR3 is TGTGCCAGCAGCTTAGGGGACAGGGTGAATTCACCCCTCCACTTT. Translating it yields CASSLGDRVNSPLHF.

Notes on this clone: Relative to the germline gene, one junction end is altered; a read error may explain this. V is TRBV7-7 and J is TRBJ1-3, with D possibly matching TRBD1 (6 bases). Germline V gene lookup returns CDR1 SSHAT and CDR2 FNYEAQ (reference sequence). CDR3 length: 16 amino acids. The CDR3 here is CASSPSPGVSGNTIYF. CDR3 sequence (DNA): TGTGCTAGCAGTCCGAGCCCAGGGGTCTCTGGAAACACCATATATTTT.

The chain uses TRBV12-5 and TRBJ2-3; 9 positions agree with TRBD2. The trim removed 5 bases at V and 9 bases at J, leaving 6 bases unmatched. Germline V gene data show CDR1 as LGHNT and CDR2 as FRNRAP. The CDR3 is 13 residues long. This chain's CDR3 is CASGPSGVDTQYF. In DNA, the CDR3 is TGTGCTAGTGGTCCTAGCGGGGTTGACACGCAGTATTTT.

The chain combines TRBV7-9 with TRBJ2-5; no clear D gene. V shed 6 bases and J shed 3 bases, with 5 bases lying between them. The CDR3 runs 11 residues. Germline values: CDR1 SEHNR, CDR2 FQNEAQ (reference sequence). The CDR3 region has the DNA TGTGCCAGCAGGGTAGAAGAGACCCAGTACTTC. Residues: CASRVEETQYF.

The sample holds a few counts of this clone. This may stem from a read error, because a much larger clone lies one nucleotide away. The chain employs TRBV5-6 and TRBJ2-7; TRBD1 aligns across 7 bases. This CDR3 region has 13 residues. V trimming: 3 bases; J trimming: 0 bases; junction bases outside the gene matches: 0. Per the germline V gene, CDR1 is SGHDT and CDR2 is YYEEEE. In nucleotides, the CDR3 is TGTGCCAGCAGCTGGGACAGCTCCTACGAGCAGTACTTC. Amino acid sequence: CASSWDSSYEQYF. Full variable domain (rest looked up from reference TRBV5-6 and TRBJ2-7): DAGVTQSPTHLIKTRGQQVTLRCSPKSGHDTVSWYQQALGQGPQFIFQYYEEEERQRGNFPDRFSGHQFPNYSSELNVNALLLGDSALYLCASSWDSSYEQYFGPGTRLTVT.

Only a few counts were recorded for this clone. This CDR3 reads CASSQGYSNSPLHF. The CDR3 DNA follows: TGTGCCAGTAGTCAGGGTTACTCCAATTCACCCCTCCACTTT. The rearrangement uses TRBV19 and TRBJ1-6; D is perhaps TRBD1 (5 bases). V gave up 5 bases and J gave up 7 bases, with 12 bases separating them. The CDR3 has 14 residues. Germline CDR1 LNHDA, CDR2 SQIVND (reference sequence).

This clone was seen a few times. The chain recombines TRBV27 with TRBJ2-3, with D possibly TRBD1 on 5 matching bases. The CDR3 sequence is 14 residues long. Trimming left V 10 bases short and J 3 bases short, with 17 bases between. Germline loops: CDR1 MNHEY, CDR2 SMNVEV (reference sequence). In DNA form, the CDR3 reads TGTGCCACCCTTCAGGGTAGAAAGACAGATACGCAGTATTTT. It is translated as CATLQGRKTDTQYF.

The rearrangement joins TRBV7-4 to TRBJ2-7; possible D gene TRBD1, 5 bases. Deletions cut 5 bases from V and 6 bases from J, with 11 bases between. This CDR3 has 12 residues. CDR1 and CDR2 (germline): SGHVT, SQSDAQ. CDR3 bases: TGTGCCAGCAGCCTAAGGGGAAGCGAGCAGTACTTC. Translated: CASSLRGSEQYF.

This chain links TRBV5-1 with TRBJ2-2; 8 bases align to TRBD1. V shed 3 bases, J shed 5 bases, and the junction held 9 bases outside the gene matches. The CDR3 totals 16 residues. Per germline, CDR1 SGHRS and CDR2 YFSETQ. The CDR3 DNA reads TGCGCCAGCAGCTGGTCGACAGGGGTAGAGACCGGGGAGCTGTTTTTT. Amino acid sequence: CASSWSTGVETGELFF.

This rearrangement joins TRBV28 to TRBJ2-3, with 10 bases lining up with TRBD2. CDR1 is MDHEN, CDR2 SYDVKM, per germline. CDR3 length: 14 residues. The V gene end was trimmed by 8 bases and the J gene end by 5 bases; junction bases not matched to a gene: 7. CDR3 sequence: CASALAGQGDTQYF. The CDR3 DNA sequence: TGTGCCAGCGCACTAGCGGGGCAAGGAGATACGCAGTATTTT.

This clone was found a few times. This chain connects TRBV15 to TRBJ1-4; D gene ambiguous. The CDR3 contains 13 residues. The ends were cut back, 1 base at V and 4 bases at J, with 4 bases in the middle. The germline V gene has CDR1 LNHNV and CDR2 YYDKDF (reference sequence). As DNA, the CDR3 is TGTGCCACCAGCAGAGTCCGTAATGAAAAACTGTTTTTT. Protein: CATSRVRNEKLFF.

The chain has TRBV7-9 and TRBJ2-1, with TRBD2 matching 13 bases. Germline V gene sequence: CDR1 SEHNR, CDR2 FQNEAQ (reference sequence). J gave up 5 bases and V 1 base, and 8 bases lay outside the gene matches. The CDR3 is 18 residues long. The chain's CDR3 is CASSLVWTSGRVNNEQFF. The CDR3 DNA reads as TGTGCCAGCAGCTTAGTTTGGACTAGCGGGAGAGTTAACAATGAGCAGTTCTTC.

The genes are TRBV25-1 and TRBJ2-1; D might be TRBD2 (5 bases). Germline CDR1 MGHDK, CDR2 SYGVNS. V was shortened by 4 bases and J by 7 bases, with 14 bases between the two germline ends. The CDR3 consists of 14 residues. CDR3 DNA: TGTGCCAGCAGTGTGAGTGCGGGCTATAATGAGCAGTTCTTC. Translation gives CASSVSAGYNEQFF.

The chain combines TRBV5-3 with TRBJ1-5; D unclear. Being an ORF, TRBV5-3 has a function that is uncertain. This CDR3 is 12 amino acids long. V was trimmed by 8 bases and J by 0 bases, leaving 6 bases between them. The CDR3 is CARGASNQPQHF. The DNA of the CDR3 is TGTGCCAGGGGAGCTAGCAATCAGCCCCAGCATTTT.

This clone was recorded once. The rearrangement uses TRBV6-5 and TRBJ2-3; 8 bases align to TRBD2. CDR1 and CDR2 (germline): MNHEY, SVGAGI. The CDR3 is 15 residues long. Germline trimming cut 6 bases from V and 4 bases from J; bases unmatched to any gene: 9. As DNA, the CDR3 is TGTGCCAGCAGAACAACGGGACTAGAGGCAGATACGCAGTATTTT. Translated, it gives CASRTTGLEADTQYF.

Comments on this clone: Mismatch with germline at one junction end may stem from a read error. V and J are TRBV7-7 and TRBJ2-1; 7 bases are a match to TRBD1. Per the germline V gene, CDR1 is SSHAT and CDR2 is FNYEAQ (reference sequence). There are 15 residues in the CDR3. The CDR3 coding sequence is TGTGCTAGCAGCTTAGACAGGGACTCCTACAATGAGCAGTTCTTC. It specifies CASSLDRDSYNEQFF.

This clone was recorded a few times. This sequence joins TRBV2 and TRBJ1-2, with a possible D match to TRBD1 (6 bases). The V gene's germline CDR1 is SNHLY and CDR2 FYNNEI. Trimming took 7 bases from V and 4 from J, leaving 16 bases between them. The CDR3 consists of 14 residues. This chain's CDR3 is CASIREGGVYGYTF. For the CDR3, the DNA is TGTGCCAGCATCCGGGAGGGGGGCGTCTATGGCTACACCTTC.